A single sample is the source of the 25 T cell receptor beta chains below, sequenced in a study of T cell repertoires in cytomegalovirus infection. TCRdb used MiXCR to reprocess the reads, holding one entry per CDR3 protein. Found here are 150,000 to 200,000 distinct CDR3 sequences, roughly 9.8% of them singletons; the top ten hold about 4.2%. What was sequenced was PBMCs. These receptors originate from a human donor in good health (CMV status not recorded). Some clones in this sample may be carry-over from other donors' samples.

This clonotype was seen ten or more times. V and J are TRBV7-3 and TRBJ1-1; D ambiguous. Germline-derived CDR1 and CDR2 are SGHTA and FQGTGA. This CDR3 is 13 amino acids long. V dropped 2 bases and J dropped 0 bases, with 4 bases sitting between them. This CDR3 reads CASSLGMNTEAFF. The CDR3 region has the DNA TGTGCCAGCAGCTTAGGGATGAACACTGAAGCTTTCTTT.

This clonotype was counted many times. The rearrangement links TRBV25-1 to TRBJ1-1; D is undetermined. The CDR3 sequence is 12 residues long. Trimming left V 3 bases short and J 8 bases short, with 10 bases between. CDR1 is MGHDK and CDR2 is SYGVNS in the germline V gene. This chain's CDR3 is CASSDTGLEAFF. CDR3 bases: TGTGCCAGCAGTGATACCGGGTTAGAAGCTTTCTTT.

The rearrangement joins TRBV5-1 to TRBJ1-1; possible D gene TRBD1, 5 bases. Germline V lookup: CDR1 SGHRS, CDR2 YFSETQ. Trimming pared 0 bases from V and 1 base from J, leaving 7 bases between. The CDR3 consists of 14 residues. The CDR3 sequence is CASSLDTGNTEAFF. CDR3 in DNA: TGCGCCAGCAGCTTGGACACAGGGAACACTGAAGCTTTCTTT.

As concerns this clonotype: The junction shows a germline mismatch at one end, possibly a read error. This CDR3 reads CASSLGGRDRDTNYCYTF. The DNA of the CDR3 is TGTGCCAGCAGTTTAGGGGGTCGGGACAGGGATACTAACTATTGCTACACCTTC. The chain uses TRBV27 and TRBJ1-2; 9 bases align to TRBD1. This CDR3 region has 18 residues. The germline V gene has CDR1 MNHEY and CDR2 SMNVEV (reference sequence).

In its sample, this clonotype was seen many times. The chain combines TRBV6-5 with TRBJ2-7; TRBD1 aligns across 7 bases. CDR1 is MNHEY, CDR2 SVGAGI, per germline. The CDR3 is 13 amino acids. J lost 2 bases, V lost 2 bases, and 0 bases had no gene match. The CDR3 DNA is TGTGCCAGCAGTTACAGGGGGCCCTACGAGCAGTACTTC. Encoded protein: CASSYRGPYEQYF.

This clonotype showed up just a few times. The chain is built from TRBV5-3 and TRBJ2-1; 10 bases align to TRBD2. TRBV5-3 is flagged as an ORF with uncertain function. CDR3 length: 15 amino acids. V shed 8 bases, J shed 0 bases, and the junction held 5 bases outside the gene matches. Written as DNA, the CDR3 is TGTGCCAGCACCCCTAGCGGGAGCTCCTACAATGAGCAGTTCTTC. Amino acid sequence: CASTPSGSSYNEQFF.

This clonotype was counted a few times. The genes are TRBV19 and TRBJ1-2; D might be TRBD1 (6 bases). The length of the CDR3 is 16 residues. The V gene's germline CDR1 is LNHDA and CDR2 SQIVND (reference sequence). The V and J ends lost 5 bases and 1 base respectively, with 17 bases between them. As DNA, the CDR3 is TGTGCCAGTAGTTCCGCCCGACAGGAGAATAACTATGGCTACACCTTC. Translating it yields CASSSARQENNYGYTF.

This clonotype was picked up a small number of times. The chain joins TRBV12-3 or TRBV12-4 to TRBJ1-6, with 7 bases matching TRBD1. With 6 bases clipped from V and 10 bases from J, the junction kept 9 bases outside the gene matches. This CDR3 contains 14 residues. The CDR3 is CASRTTGQTSPLHF. CDR3 sequence (DNA): TGTGCCAGCAGGACGACAGGGCAAACATCACCCCTCCACTTT.

The chain combines TRBV7-9 with TRBJ2-7; 9 bases fit TRBD1. CDR1 SEHNR and CDR2 FQNEAQ come from the germline V gene (reference sequence). J was trimmed by 3 bases and V by 5 bases; bases with no gene match: 8. This CDR3 comprises 15 residues. CDR3 protein: CASSNRDREFYEQYF. DNA for the CDR3: TGTGCCAGCAGCAACCGGGACAGGGAGTTCTACGAGCAGTACTTC.

This clonotype was found many times. The V and J genes are TRBV4-3 and TRBJ2-2; no definite D call. The CDR3 is 14 amino acids. The germline V and J ends were trimmed by 6 bases and 0 bases, with 8 bases remaining between them. Germline V CDR1 and CDR2: LGHNA, YSLEER. CDR3 DNA sequence: TGCGCCAGCAGAAATACAGCGAACACCGGGGAGCTGTTTTTT. It is translated as CASRNTANTGELFF.

In its sample, this clonotype was seen many times. The chain links TRBV7-2 to TRBJ1-2; perhaps TRBD1 as D (5 bases). Germline assignment: CDR1 SGHTA and CDR2 FQGNSA. Trimming pared 1 base from V and 7 bases from J, leaving 13 bases between. This CDR3 spans 14 amino acids. The CDR3 coding sequence is TGTGCCAGCAGCTTAGAAGTTAACAGGCGTGGCTACACCTTC. Translated: CASSLEVNRRGYTF.

This clonotype occurred many times. J is TRBJ2-5 and V is TRBV7-8, with D perhaps being TRBD1 or TRBD2 (6 bases each). The CDR3 is 15 amino acids. The V gene's germline CDR1 is SGHVS and CDR2 FQNEAQ. V was cut by 5 bases and J by 4 bases, with 17 bases left in between. Here the CDR3 DNA reads TGTGCCAGCAGCCCACCGGGGGCTGTGGGAGAGACCCAGTACTTC. This gives the protein CASSPPGAVGETQYF.

This clonotype appeared many times. Here the CDR3 DNA reads TGCAGTGCTAGAGCCACGAACACTGACCCCTATGGCTACACCTTC. Its translation: CSARATNTDPYGYTF. The chain employs TRBV20-1 and TRBJ1-2; D ambiguous. Germline V CDR1 and CDR2: DFQATT, SNEGSKA (reference sequence). V was pared by 1 base and J by 4 bases, with 16 bases between. The CDR3 sequence is 15 residues long.

This clonotype was picked up many times. The CDR3 here is CASSFRITNTEAFF. The CDR3 DNA follows: TGTGCCAGCAGCTTCCGTATAACGAACACTGAAGCTTTCTTT. V gene TRBV7-8 combines with J gene TRBJ1-1; the D is unclear. CDR3 length: 14 residues. CDR1 is SGHVS and CDR2 is FQNEAQ in the germline V gene. Trimming stripped 3 bases from V and 1 base from J, with 9 bases between.

This clonotype was counted between two and nine times. V usage is TRBV6-6 and J usage is TRBJ2-1; no firm D call. V was clipped by 8 bases and J by 8 bases, with 10 bases between them. The CDR3 covers 11 residues. Germline CDR1 and CDR2: MNHNY and SVGAGI (reference sequence). CDR3 coding DNA: TGTGCCAGCTCCGTCTTGGATGAGCAGTTCTTC. Encoded protein: CASSVLDEQFF.

This chain uses TRBV7-2 with TRBJ1-1; TRBD1 is a possible D gene (5 bases). The CDR3 loop spans 14 amino acids. V dropped 2 bases and J dropped 5 bases, with 12 bases sitting between them. CDR1 and CDR2 (germline): SGHTA, FQGNSA. CDR3: CASSLLAGVTEAFF. The CDR3 DNA reads as TGTGCCAGCAGCTTACTAGCGGGGGTGACTGAAGCTTTCTTT.

This clonotype came up many times. The chain uses TRBV6-2 or TRBV6-3 and TRBJ2-7; TRBD1 might be the D (5 bases). The CDR3 is 13 residues long. The germline V gene has CDR1 MNHEY and CDR2 SVGEGT. V was pared by 8 bases and J by 1 base, with 12 bases between. The CDR3, as DNA: TGTGCCAGCCTAAAAGGGGCTTCCTACGAGCAGTACTTC. Amino acids: CASLKGASYEQYF.

The J gene is TRBJ2-1, the V gene TRBV11-3; TRBD2 matches 8 bases. This CDR3 region has 14 residues. V gave up 5 bases and J gave up 7 bases; unmatched junction bases: 7. Germline V gene data show CDR1 as SGHNT and CDR2 as YENEEA. Written as DNA, the CDR3 is TGTGCCAGCAGCCGACAAAGCGGGAGTAATGAGCAGTTCTTC. Translating it yields CASSRQSGSNEQFF.

This clonotype was detected ten times or more. The V gene is TRBV5-1, the J gene TRBJ2-1; 12 bases map to TRBD2. The V gene end was trimmed by 4 bases and the J gene end by 6 bases; junction bases not matched to a gene: 5. This CDR3 contains 15 residues. In germline, CDR1 is SGHRS, CDR2 YFSETQ. CDR3 sequence: CASSETSGGGNEQFF. CDR3 DNA sequence: TGCGCCAGCAGCGAGACTAGCGGGGGAGGCAATGAGCAGTTCTTC.

There are many counts of this clonotype. The rearrangement links TRBV7-2 to TRBJ2-7; D possibly corresponds to TRBD1 (6 bases). This CDR3 comprises 14 residues. Germline V gives CDR1 SGHTA, CDR2 FQGNSA. V was clipped by 1 base and J by 6 bases, with 13 bases between them. DNA of the CDR3: TGTGCCAGCAGCTTAGGTGGGACACTTCCCGAGCAGTACTTC. Translating it yields CASSLGGTLPEQYF.

There are many counts of this clonotype. The rearrangement joins TRBV7-2 to TRBJ1-5, with TRBD1 identical over 7 bases. CDR3 length equals 15 residues. Trimming cost V 3 bases and J 4 bases; bases outside gene matches: 6. The germline V gene has CDR1 SGHTA and CDR2 FQGNSA. CDR3 sequence reads: CASSFKGAGNQPQHF. The CDR3 coding sequence is TGTGCCAGCAGCTTCAAGGGGGCGGGTAATCAGCCCCAGCATTTT.

This clonotype was seen at least ten times. The chain joins TRBV12-3 or TRBV12-4 to TRBJ1-6; the D is unclear. The CDR3 is 11 amino acids. Trimming took off 6 bases at V and 10 bases at J, with 7 bases between the two ends. CDR3 protein: CASSAGSPLHF. The DNA for the CDR3 is TGTGCCAGCAGCGCCGGATCACCCCTCCACTTT.

This clonotype was seen many times. The chain combines TRBV7-2 with TRBJ2-2, with D uncertain. The CDR3 length is 15 residues. Germline V gene lookup returns CDR1 SGHTA and CDR2 FQGNSA. Trimming cost V 1 base and J 1 base, with 7 bases left between them. The CDR3 loop reads CASSLVGKNTGELFF. In nucleotides, the CDR3 is TGTGCCAGCAGCTTAGTGGGGAAGAACACCGGGGAGCTGTTTTTT.

The chain joins TRBV7-2 to TRBJ2-5; no clear D. Germline values: CDR1 SGHTA, CDR2 FQGNSA. The ends were cut back, 1 base at V and 4 bases at J, with 7 bases in the middle. The CDR3 is 13 residues long. The CDR3 is CASSLVPLETQYF. The DNA for the CDR3 is TGTGCCAGCAGCTTAGTCCCCCTAGAGACCCAGTACTTC.

The chain is built from TRBV28 and TRBJ1-5; TRBD1 matches 7 bases. Germline V gene sequence: CDR1 MDHEN, CDR2 SYDVKM. The CDR3 consists of 15 residues. V shed 6 bases and J 7 bases; nucleotides not matched to a gene: 12. CDR3 coding DNA: TGTGCCAGCAGCCGATCCGGGACAGTTCCCCAGCCCCAGCATTTT. Amino acids: CASSRSGTVPQPQHF.